Sequencing of this T cell receptor (beta chain) was carried out in a study of human T cells and chemical hapten exposure. Study at large: Patches with 0.01% DPC went on the upper back, and the tests were read at 6 days.

Study results and limitations: Counts of TCRs expanded at PT1 correlated positively with patch test score. There were significantly more large CDR3 similarity clusters among expanded TCRs than among controls. DPC sensitization produced no change in TCRs with frequency above 1 in 1000.

Stated time point: patch test 3, about 24 weeks after DPC sensitization. The treatment is: therapeutic diphenylcyclopropenone sensitization with weekly scalp DPC. On this clonotype: Its antigen is as yet unknown.

MiXCR was run by TCRdb on the RACE reads, yielding one entry per CDR3 protein. There are around 150,000 distinct CDR3 sequences in the sample; around a quarter occur only once, and around 2.3% lies in the top ten. The CDR3 consists of 15 residues. CDR1 is SGHAT and CDR2 is FQNNGV in the germline V gene. Trimming took 5 bases from V and 4 from J, leaving 17 bases between them. The sequencing used whole blood, collected in connection with sensitization to the hapten diphenylcyclopropenone (DPC). This sequence originates from a woman between 18 and 29 years old with alopecia areata. Some clones in this sample may be carry-over from other donors' samples. This chain connects TRBV11-2 to TRBJ1-1, with a possible D match to TRBD1 (5 bases). This chain's CDR3 is CASSREAGRGTEAFF. The CDR3 DNA reads TGTGCCAGCAGCAGAGAGGCAGGGAGGGGCACTGAAGCTTTCTTT. Full variable domain (rest looked up from reference TRBV11-2 and TRBJ1-1): EAGVAQSPRYKIIEKRQSVAFWCNPISGHATLYWYQQILGQGPKLLIQFQNNGVVDDSQLPKDRFSAERLKGVDSTLKIQPAKLEDSAVYLCASSREAGRGTEAFFGQGTRLTVV.